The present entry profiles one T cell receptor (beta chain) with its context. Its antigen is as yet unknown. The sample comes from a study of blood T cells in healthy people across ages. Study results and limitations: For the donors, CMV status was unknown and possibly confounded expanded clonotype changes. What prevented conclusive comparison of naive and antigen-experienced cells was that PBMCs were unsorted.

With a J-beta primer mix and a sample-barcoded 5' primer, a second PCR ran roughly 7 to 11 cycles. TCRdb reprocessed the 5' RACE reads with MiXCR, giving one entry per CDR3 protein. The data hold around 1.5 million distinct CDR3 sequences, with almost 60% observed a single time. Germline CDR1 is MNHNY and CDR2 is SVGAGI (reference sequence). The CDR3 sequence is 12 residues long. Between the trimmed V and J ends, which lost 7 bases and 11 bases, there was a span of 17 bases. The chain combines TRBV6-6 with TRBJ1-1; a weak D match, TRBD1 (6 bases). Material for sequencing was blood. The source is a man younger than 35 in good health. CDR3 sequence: CASILDGGKAFF. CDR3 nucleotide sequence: TGTGCCAGCATCCTCGACGGGGGCAAGGCTTTCTTT.